These T cell receptor beta chains were read from a single sample in a study of T cells in localized non-small cell lung cancer. Using immunoSEQ multiplex PCR, the repertoire was profiled, and TCRdb retains in-frame clones only, with some absent. The sample shows about 41,000 clones, around 83% of them seen only once. Sequencing was performed on PBMCs, taken before any cancer treatment. The receptors stem from a man aged 35 to 69 with stage II lung adenocarcinoma. Each CDR3 is given with its conserved first and last residue.

v_gene,CDR3aa
TRBV6-5,CASGTLRTYEQYF
TRBV7-2,CASSFLTNEQYF
TRBV29-1,CSLIWGEGPSSYNEQFF
TRBV5-5,CASTLRAEGNSPLHF
TRBV6-5,CASRSDRGYEQYF
TRBV7-9,CASSLNGQGGWEQYF
TRBV30,CAWSDSRTYTDTQYF
TRBV28,CASSAPGEGTNEKLFF
TRBV5-4,CASSRDRTNYGYTF
TRBV19,CASNPPNPLQGQPQHF
TRBV11-3,CASSFPGRGTPEQYF
TRBV28,CASRTGAASSTDTQYF
TRBV2,CASSETGTGANVLTF
TRBV4-2,CASSQDFPGTNEKLFF
TRBV5-5,CASSFHVDGELFF
TRBV18,CASSPSFYEQYF
TRBV7-2,CASSLVGPGRATDTQYF
TRBV13,CASSLAGDNYGYTF
TRBV7-9,CASSFDETSGREQFF
TRBV7-8,CASSLTNTEAFF
TRBV9,CASSVTRTQETQYF
TRBV6-6,CASRGGVEQYF